This T cell receptor beta chain was recovered during a study of cytomegalovirus exposure and HLA in healthy donors. Study results and caveats: It was 150 or so TCR beta chains that were listed as cytomegalovirus-associated. A few chains tied to CMV proved CMV antigen-specific in vitro.

Germline V gene lookup returns CDR1 MNHEY and CDR2 SVGAGI. The ends lost 2 bases at V and 10 bases at J; junction bases unmatched: 9. The CDR3 has 15 residues. With respect to this clone: Its antigen is not identified.

Measured with immunoSEQ multiplex PCR; TCRdb has only the in-frame clones, and not every one. The data show about 160,000 clones, 84% seen once. The origin of this receptor is a young man in good health and CMV-seropositive. The sequenced sample consisted of PBMCs. The rearrangement links TRBV6-5 to TRBJ1-4; 8 bases are a match to TRBD1. This CDR3 reads CASSYLDRGRVKLFF. The CDR3 DNA reads TGTGCCAGCAGTTACCTAGACAGGGGTCGGGTAAAACTGTTTTTT.